The clone carrying this T cell receptor (beta chain) was found many times. Antigen specificity is unknown. The data derive from a study of molecular identifiers for immune sequencing clone quantification. Broader study findings: Clone sizes that are highly expanded could be underestimated when identical TCR molecules share a barcode.

TCRdb redid the calling of the PCR reads with MiXCR, one entry per CDR3 protein. Of about 510,000 distinct CDR3 sequences listed, around 23% are singletons. Source material: naive CD8+ T cells from blood, with Jurkat cell RNA spiked in. The subset: FACS-sorted CD8+CD4-CCR7+CD45RA+ naive T cells. This clonotype was sampled from a human donor in good health. Some libraries in this study had Jurkat cell RNA spiked in.

The CDR3 region has the DNA TGTGCCAGCAGCTTACCGTTCAATGAGCAGTTCTTC. This translates into CASSLPFNEQFF. The gene calls are TRBV7-2 and TRBJ2-1, with D unclear. The CDR3 extends over 12 amino acids. Germline V gene sequence: CDR1 SGHTA, CDR2 FQGNSA. Trimming stripped 2 bases from V and 6 bases from J, with 5 bases between. The entire variable domain, with the rest obtained from reference TRBV7-2 and TRBJ2-1, is as follows: GAGVSQSPSNKVTEKGKDVELRCDPISGHTALYWYRQSLGQGLEFLIYFQGNSAPDKSGLPSDRFSAERTGGSVSTLTIQRTQQEDSAVYLCASSLPFNEQFFGPGTRLTVL.